This TCR beta chain was retrieved from a study of cytomegalovirus exposure and HLA in healthy donors. Study-wide points: With later analysis, a missense DCLRE1C variant became linked to TCR beta V- and J-gene trimming.

PCR primers comprised 60 Vbeta and 13 Jbeta primers. Sequenced by immunoSEQ multiplex PCR; TCRdb stores in-frame clones only, minus some. Of around 210,000 clones listed, roughly three quarters are singletons. The CDR3 is made up of 14 amino acids. After removal of 1 base from V and 5 bases from J, the junction contained 3 bases not matched to a gene. Germline lookup yields CDR1 SGHRS and CDR2 YFSETQ. Comments on this clone: Antigen unknown.

This sequence joins TRBV5-1 and TRBJ2-3, with 8 bases that match TRBD2. The sequence was collected from a male donor in good health and CMV-seropositive. The sequenced sample was PBMCs. The CDR3 DNA reads TGCGCCAGCAGCTTGTCGGGGGGGGGAGATACGCAGTATTTT. It encodes CASSLSGGGDTQYF.